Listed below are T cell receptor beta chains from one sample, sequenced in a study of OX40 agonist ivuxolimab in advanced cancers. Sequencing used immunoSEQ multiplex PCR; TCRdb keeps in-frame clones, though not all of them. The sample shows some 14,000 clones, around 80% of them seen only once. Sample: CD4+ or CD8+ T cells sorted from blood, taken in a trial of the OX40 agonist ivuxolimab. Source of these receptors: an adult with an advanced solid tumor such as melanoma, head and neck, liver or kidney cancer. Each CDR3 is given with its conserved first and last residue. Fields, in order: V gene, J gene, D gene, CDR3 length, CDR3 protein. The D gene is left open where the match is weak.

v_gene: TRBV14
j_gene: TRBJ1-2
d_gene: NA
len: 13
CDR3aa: CASSQGVGYGYTF

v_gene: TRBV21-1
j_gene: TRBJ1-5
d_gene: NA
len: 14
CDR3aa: CAVYRDARNQPQHF

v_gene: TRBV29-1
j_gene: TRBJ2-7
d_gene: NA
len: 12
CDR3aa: CSVEAGYYEQYF

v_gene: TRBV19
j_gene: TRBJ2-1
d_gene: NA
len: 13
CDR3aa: CASSPAGALEQFF

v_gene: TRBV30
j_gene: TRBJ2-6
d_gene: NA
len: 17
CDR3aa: CAWNGKRLTKSGQRPDF

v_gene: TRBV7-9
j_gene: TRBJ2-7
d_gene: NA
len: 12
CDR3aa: CASSGGVYEQYF

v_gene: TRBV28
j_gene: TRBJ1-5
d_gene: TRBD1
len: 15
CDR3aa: CASQRQGSSNQPQHF

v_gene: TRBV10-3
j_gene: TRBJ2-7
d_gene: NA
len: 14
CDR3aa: CAISEGGGLGEQYF

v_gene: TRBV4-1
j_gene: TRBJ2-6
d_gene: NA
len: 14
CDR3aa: CASSQEPGANVLTF

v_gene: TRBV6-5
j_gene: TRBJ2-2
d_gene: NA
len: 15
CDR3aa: CASSLASSNTGELFF

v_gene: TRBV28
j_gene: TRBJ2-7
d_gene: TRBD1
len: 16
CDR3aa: CASSPALTGVRGEQYF

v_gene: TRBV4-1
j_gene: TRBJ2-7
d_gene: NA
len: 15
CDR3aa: CASSQGVGSIYEQYF

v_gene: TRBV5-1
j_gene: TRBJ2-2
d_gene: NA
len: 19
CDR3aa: CASSLDRQRDSANTGELFF